These 8 T cell receptor beta chains came from one sample sequenced in a study of T-cell memory formation after mild COVID-19. In TCRdb, the 5' RACE reads were re-called with MiXCR into one record per CDR3 protein. The repertoire holds about 560,000 distinct CDR3 sequences, with 20% to 25% as singletons. The specimen sequenced was PBMCs or a T cell subset sorted from them (not recorded which). The origin of the receptors is an adult woman who had mild COVID-19 (a few samples of this study predate the infection). Cell type and time point are not known.

The chain joins TRBV6-6 to TRBJ2-7, with 8 positions matching TRBD1. The CDR3 is 15 amino acids. With V trimmed by 0 bases and J by 5 bases, 6 bases remained unmatched. Germline loops: CDR1 MNHNY, CDR2 SVGAGI (reference sequence). The CDR3 DNA reads as TGTGCCAGCAGTTACTCTGGACAGGGCCGAAACGAGCAGTACTTC. This sequence encodes CASSYSGQGRNEQYF.

V is TRBV7-9 and J is TRBJ1-5; D perhaps matches TRBD1 (5 bases). The CDR3 is 16 amino acids. The germline gives CDR1 SEHNR, CDR2 FQNEAQ (reference sequence). V was clipped by 4 bases and J by 0 bases, with 13 bases between them. DNA of the CDR3: TGTGCCAGCAGCTCCTCCGGGGGAGGTAGCAATCAGCCCCAGCATTTT. It is translated as CASSSSGGGSNQPQHF. The full variable domain, in which reference TRBV7-9 and TRBJ1-5 provide the parts outside the CDR3, is DTGVSQNPRHKITKRGQNVTFRCDPISEHNRLYWYRQTLGQGPEFLTYFQNEAQLEKSRLLSDRFSAERPKGSFSTLEIQRTEQGDSAMYLCASSSSGGGSNQPQHFGDGTRLSIL.

This clonotype was recorded a few times. The chain uses TRBV7-2 and TRBJ2-3; 13 nucleotides match TRBD2. With V trimmed by 2 bases and J by 6 bases, 8 bases remained unmatched. The CDR3 runs to 17 residues. The germline V gene has CDR1 SGHTA and CDR2 FQGNSA. CDR3 sequence (DNA): TGTGCCAGCAGCTTAATACTAGCGGGAGGGCGATGGGATACGCAGTATTTT. Protein sequence: CASSLILAGGRWDTQYF.

In its sample, this clonotype was seen many times. The chain couples TRBV29-1 to TRBJ2-7; D ambiguous. The germline CDR1 and CDR2 sequences are SQVTM and ANQGSEA. CDR3 length: 14 residues. V was cut by 6 bases and J by 0 bases, with 15 bases left in between. CDR3 nucleotides: TGCAGCGTCGCGAGCAAAAGCGTCTCCTACGAGCAGTACTTC. This sequence encodes CSVASKSVSYEQYF.

This clonotype showed up many times. V is TRBV5-1 and J is TRBJ2-2, with 7 positions matching TRBD2. Per the germline V gene, CDR1 is SGHRS and CDR2 is YFSETQ. This CDR3 is 16 amino acids long. V lost 3 bases and J lost 1; bases outside the gene matches: 6. In nucleotides, the CDR3 is TGCGCCAGCAGCTCGGAGCGGGGAGTGAACACCGGGGAGCTGTTTTTT. Translated, it gives CASSSERGVNTGELFF.

This clonotype was counted between two and nine times. The chain employs TRBV25-1 and TRBJ2-2; TRBD1 aligns across 12 bases. The J segment lost 5 bases and the V segment lost 9 bases, leaving 7 bases of the junction unmatched. The germline V gene has CDR1 MGHDK and CDR2 SYGVNS. This CDR3 region has 15 residues. The CDR3: CASGDRGQKTGELFF. The DNA of the CDR3 is TGTGCCAGTGGGGACAGGGGGCAAAAGACCGGGGAGCTGTTTTTT.

This clonotype was detected many times. V is TRBV6-1 and J is TRBJ1-6, with D possibly matching TRBD1 (5 bases). Per the germline V gene, CDR1 is MNHNS and CDR2 is SASEGT. V lost 2 bases and J lost 9, with 14 bases in between. This CDR3 is built from 15 residues. The CDR3 sequence is CASSELQGTGSPLHF. The CDR3 DNA sequence: TGTGCCAGCAGTGAATTGCAGGGAACGGGTTCACCCCTCCACTTT.

V gene TRBV20-1 combines with J gene TRBJ2-5; D might be TRBD1 or TRBD2, each matching 5 bases. This CDR3 comprises 14 residues. Germline CDR1 and CDR2: DFQATT and SNEGSKA (reference sequence). V was pared by 1 base and J by 5 bases, with 14 bases between. The CDR3 sequence: CSARAPGTMETQYF. CDR3 DNA sequence: TGCAGTGCTAGAGCTCCGGGGACGATGGAGACCCAGTACTTC.